These T cell receptor beta chains were read from a single sample in a study of glioma-infiltrating T cells after dendritic cell vaccination. The table came from immunoSEQ multiplex PCR; TCRdb's copy has only in-frame clones and leaves some out. The sample lists about 50,000 clones, about 89% seen once, with over 4.5% in the top ten. The sample here was blood, taken after dendritic cell vaccination. These receptors originate from a human donor with glioblastoma. Both conserved end residues are trimmed from each CDR3. Fields, in order: V gene, CDR3 protein.

V: TRBV10-3
CDR3: AIAGGNTEAF

V: TRBV10-3
CDR3: AISVGEKGYT

V: TRBV7-2
CDR3: ASSSTRPPDTQY

V: TRBV27
CDR3: ASSPKEGYGYT

V: TRBV7-6
CDR3: ASSSLAGGMFSSSYEQY

V: TRBV7-2
CDR3: ASSQTGGLNQPQH

V: TRBV5-1
CDR3: ASSRDRVETQY

V: TRBV7-2
CDR3: ASSPNQGYEQY

V: TRBV9
CDR3: ASSVEGLVEGTEAF

V: TRBV9
CDR3: ASSEEDLYNEQF

V: TRBV5-1
CDR3: ASSGGNSGANVLT

V: TRBV28
CDR3: AGRAGIGETQY

V: TRBV28
CDR3: ASGTGMTNEKLF

V: TRBV28
CDR3: ASSFGDRAYGYT

V: TRBV7-9
CDR3: ASSLWSGTATTEAF

V: TRBV12-5
CDR3: ASGFEQSEAF

V: TRBV6-5
CDR3: ASSYSRSTDTQY

V: TRBV10-3
CDR3: AATGGGPAGANVLT

V: TRBV10-3
CDR3: AISVTSGRVNEQY

V: TRBV19
CDR3: ASSRAQGNLQY

V: TRBV4-1
CDR3: ASSQASRYQETQY

V: TRBV25-1
CDR3: ASSVAGGEKLF

V: TRBV23-1
CDR3: ASSQSSMDQRCDEQF

V: TRBV27
CDR3: ASSLSSVNYGYT

V: TRBV5-6
CDR3: ASSSGGRSYNEQF

V: TRBV10-3
CDR3: ATDTEGNGYT

V: TRBV11-2
CDR3: ASSLVAGSYGELF

V: TRBV7-2
CDR3: ASSQQSDRVETQY

V: TRBV7-3
CDR3: ASSSGQDNEQF

V: TRBV29-1
CDR3: STKWADRSETQY

V: TRBV6-6
CDR3: ASRPDRGLRDQPQH

V: TRBV7-2
CDR3: ASSLVNGKAYEQY

V: TRBV7-2
CDR3: ASRSTSPEQY

V: TRBV18
CDR3: ASFFGLARNEQF

V: TRBV7-9
CDR3: ATGGAQETQY

V: TRBV18
CDR3: ASSGQRNQPQH

V: TRBV9
CDR3: ASSVGWDSKAYEQY

V: TRBV10-3
CDR3: AIRGTLATNEKLF

V: TRBV5-5
CDR3: ASSIDRTGLETQY

V: TRBV6-1
CDR3: ASSERGRGATEAF

V: TRBV7-9
CDR3: ASSLDLGESTDTQY

V: TRBV9
CDR3: ASSVALGTVYSGANVLT

V: TRBV7-9
CDR3: ASSLVTGGTEAF

V: TRBV10-3
CDR3: AIKVRGRDQGFGEQF

V: TRBV4-3
CDR3: ASSNDGSFTDTQY

V: TRBV2
CDR3: ASGVITGGGSYEQY

V: TRBV7-2
CDR3: ASSWDRANTIY

V: TRBV7-9
CDR3: ASSPRLG

V: TRBV28
CDR3: ASSFGTSPRVEQF

V: TRBV28
CDR3: ASSNLRDRDYEQY

V: TRBV9
CDR3: ASSVVDSEGYT

V: TRBV7-3
CDR3: ASSFSLAGRETQY

V: TRBV10-3
CDR3: ASTTNRDRGLGYEQY

V: TRBV4-2
CDR3: ASARNLDSYGYT